This T cell receptor (beta chain) was found in a study of OX40 agonist ivuxolimab in advanced cancers. The wider study: Participants, roughly 81% male, averaged approximately 56 years of age, ranging from 23 to 79.

Blood samples were obtained at baseline, cycle 4 day 1, and cycle 7 day 1. Germline-derived CDR1 and CDR2 are MNHNY and SVGAGI (reference sequence). V was cut by 0 bases and J by 5 bases, with 13 bases left in between. The CDR3 has 16 residues. Clones were read by immunoSEQ multiplex PCR, and TCRdb kept only the in-frame ones, dropping some. Among 8,000 to 9,500 clones listed, roughly 90% were seen once. The sequence was collected from an adult with an advanced solid tumor such as melanoma, head and neck, liver or kidney cancer. The chain employs TRBV6-6 and TRBJ2-2; TRBD2 is a possible D gene (7 bases). Sequencing was performed on CD4+ or CD8+ T cells sorted from blood, taken in a trial of the OX40 agonist ivuxolimab. The CDR3 protein is CASSYSGGGRTGELFF. The CDR3 DNA follows: TGTGCCAGCAGTTACTCGGGAGGGGGGAGGACCGGGGAGCTGTTTTTT.